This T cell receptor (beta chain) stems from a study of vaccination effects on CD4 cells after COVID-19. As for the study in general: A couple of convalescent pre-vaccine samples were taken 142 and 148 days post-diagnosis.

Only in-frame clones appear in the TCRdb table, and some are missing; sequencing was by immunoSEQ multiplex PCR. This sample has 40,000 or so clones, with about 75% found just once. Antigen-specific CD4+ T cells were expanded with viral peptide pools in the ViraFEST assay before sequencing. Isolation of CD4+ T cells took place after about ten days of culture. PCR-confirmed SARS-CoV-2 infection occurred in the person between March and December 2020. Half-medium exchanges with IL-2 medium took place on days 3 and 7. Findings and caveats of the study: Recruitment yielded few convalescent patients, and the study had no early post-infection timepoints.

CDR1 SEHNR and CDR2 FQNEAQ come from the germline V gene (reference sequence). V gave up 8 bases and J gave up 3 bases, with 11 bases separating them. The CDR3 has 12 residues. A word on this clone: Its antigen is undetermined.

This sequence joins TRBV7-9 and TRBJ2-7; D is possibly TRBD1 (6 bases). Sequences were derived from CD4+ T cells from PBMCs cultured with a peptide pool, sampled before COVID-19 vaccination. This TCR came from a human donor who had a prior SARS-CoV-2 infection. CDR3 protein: CASGGRHYEQYF. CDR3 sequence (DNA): TGTGCCAGCGGGGGCCGTCACTACGAGCAGTACTTC.